This T cell receptor (beta chain) was captured in a study of human T cells and chemical hapten exposure. TCRdb redid the calling of the RACE reads with MiXCR, one entry per CDR3 protein. The sample yields approximately 89,000 distinct CDR3 sequences, less than 8% seen once. Whole-study findings and limits: While controls formed fewer of them, expanded TCRs formed significantly more large CDR3 similarity clusters.

As regards this clonotype: Its antigen remains unidentified.

This CDR3 spans 10 amino acids. CDR1 is SQVTM, CDR2 ANQGSEA, per germline. Trimming removed 5 bases at V and 8 bases at J, with 9 bases between. Time point here: patch test 2, 6 weeks after DPC sensitization. Indicated treatment: therapeutic diphenylcyclopropenone sensitization with weekly scalp DPC. This TCR was recovered from a woman between 25 and 40 years old with alopecia areata. Some clones in this sample may be carry-over from other donors' samples. The chain joins TRBV29-1 to TRBJ1-2; D is ambiguous. Sequencing used whole blood, obtained in connection with sensitization to the hapten diphenylcyclopropenone (DPC). This chain's CDR3 is CSVFDAGYTF. DNA of the CDR3: TGCAGCGTTTTTGACGCCGGCTACACCTTC.